Shown below are 32 T cell receptor beta chains from a single sample sequenced in a study of blood T cell repertoires in COVID-19. Using immunoSEQ multiplex PCR, the repertoire was profiled, and TCRdb retains in-frame clones only, with some absent. The sample contains some 260,000 clones, about 80% of which appear only once. The source material was peripheral blood. These receptor sequences come from an older man with acute or convalescent COVID-19.

This clone was counted a few times. The genes are TRBV6-2 or TRBV6-3 and TRBJ2-3; a possible D gene is TRBD1 (6 bases). With 2 bases removed from V and 2 bases from J, the gap between germline ends came to 11 bases. The CDR3 extends over 15 amino acids. The germline gives CDR1 MNHEY, CDR2 SVGEGT. The CDR3, as DNA: TGTGCCAGCAGTTACGTCGGGACACCCACAGATACGCAGTATTTT. It codes for CASSYVGTPTDTQYF.

V is TRBV9 and J is TRBJ1-1; possible D gene TRBD1, 6 bases. The V gene's germline CDR1 is SGDLS and CDR2 YYNGEE. CDR3 size: 14 residues. Trimming took off 4 bases at V and 2 bases at J, with 12 bases between the two ends. CDR3 sequence reads: CASSPQQGNTEAFF. The DNA for the CDR3 is TGTGCCAGCAGCCCTCAACAGGGTAACACTGAAGCTTTCTTT. Full variable domain (outside the CDR3, taken from reference TRBV9 and TRBJ1-1): DSGVTQTPKHLITATGQRVTLRCSPRSGDLSVYWYQQSLDQGLQFLIQYYNGEERAKGNILERFSAQQFPDLHSELNLSSLELGDSALYFCASSPQQGNTEAFFGQGTRLTVV.

Details on this clone: Other DNA sequences of this sample code for an identical CDR3. This chain connects TRBV13 to TRBJ2-7, with unresolved D. From germline, CDR1 is PRHDT and CDR2 FYEKMQ (reference sequence). The ends were cut back, 3 bases at V and 3 bases at J, with 6 bases in the middle. The CDR3 sequence is 12 residues long. The CDR3 loop is CASSFRGYEQYF. DNA for the CDR3: TGTGCCAGCAGCTTCCGAGGCTACGAGCAGTACTTC.

CDR3 sequence (DNA): TGCGCCAGCAGCCTGTCGGGACAGGGGGGACCTGAAGCTTTCTTT. It translates to CASSLSGQGGPEAFF. This chain links TRBV4-1 with TRBJ1-1; 11 nucleotides agree with TRBD1. There are 15 residues in the CDR3. The trim removed 4 bases at V and 6 bases at J, leaving 7 bases unmatched. Germline loops: CDR1 MGHRA, CDR2 YSYEKL.

CDR3: CASGGHRATNYGYTF. The DNA of the CDR3 is TGTGCCAGCGGAGGGCACCGGGCGACTAACTATGGCTACACCTTC. The chain recombines TRBV28 with TRBJ1-2; D is unresolved. Trimming removed 8 bases from V and 0 bases from J, with 16 bases in between. The CDR3 loop spans 15 amino acids. The germline CDR1 and CDR2 sequences are MDHEN and SYDVKM.

V usage is TRBV6-1 and J usage is TRBJ2-7; a weak D match, TRBD2 (7 bases). V was cut by 5 bases and J by 3 bases, with 14 bases left in between. Germline CDR1 MNHNS, CDR2 SASEGT. The CDR3 is made up of 14 amino acids. CDR3 in amino acids: CASSPRGADYEQYF. DNA of the CDR3: TGTGCCAGCAGTCCACGGGGGGCCGACTACGAGCAGTACTTC.

V is TRBV5-1 and J is TRBJ1-3; weak D call: TRBD1 (6 bases). The CDR3 covers 16 residues. The ends were cut back, 0 bases at V and 0 bases at J, with 10 bases in the middle. Germline CDR1 SGHRS, CDR2 YFSETQ. The CDR3 DNA reads TGCGCCAGCAGCTTGGGAAACAGGGCCTCTGGAAACACCATATATTTT. Protein product: CASSLGNRASGNTIYF.

Written as DNA, the CDR3 is TGTGCCAGCAGCCAGGTGGGGCTAGCGGGGGGCACAGATACGCAGTATTTT. Its protein product is CASSQVGLAGGTDTQYF. The rearrangement joins TRBV4-2 to TRBJ2-3; TRBD2 matches at 10 bases. CDR1 is LGHNA and CDR2 is YNFKEQ in the germline V gene. The CDR3 loop spans 17 amino acids. V dropped 3 bases and J dropped 1; count of bases not matched to a gene: 7.

The J gene is TRBJ2-6, the V gene TRBV18; 8 bases align to TRBD1. Germline V gene lookup returns CDR1 KGHSH and CDR2 LQKENI. V was clipped by 5 bases and J by 6 bases; unmatched bases: 6. CDR3 length: 15 amino acids. The CDR3, as DNA: TGTGCCAGCTCAGCGGACAGGGTCCAGGCCAACGTCCTGACTTTC. Protein product: CASSADRVQANVLTF.

The chain couples TRBV2 to TRBJ2-7, with D perhaps matching TRBD1 (5 bases). CDR1 is SNHLY, CDR2 FYNNEI, per germline. V gave up 6 bases and J gave up 0 bases, with 12 bases separating them. CDR3 length: 14 residues. CDR3 protein: CASSPRQSSYEQYF. The CDR3 bases are TGTGCCAGCAGCCCCCGACAGAGCTCCTACGAGCAGTACTTC.

The chain carries TRBV19 and TRBJ2-3, with TRBD2 matching 9 bases. The germline V gene has CDR1 LNHDA and CDR2 SQIVND (reference sequence). Losses at the gene ends were 7 bases for V and 2 bases for J; bases not matched to a gene: 4. The CDR3 loop spans 14 amino acids. CDR3 bases: TGTGCCAGTAAGACTAGCGGATACACAGATACGCAGTATTTT. Translation: CASKTSGYTDTQYF. The whole variable domain, filled in from reference TRBV19 and TRBJ2-3, reads DGGITQSPKYLFRKEGQNVTLSCEQNLNHDAMYWYRQDPGQGLRLIYYSQIVNDFQKGDIAEGYSVSREKKESFPLTVTSAQKNPTAFYLCASKTSGYTDTQYFGPGTRLTVL.

The chain recombines TRBV5-1 with TRBJ1-4; 7 nucleotides agree with TRBD1. The CDR3 contains 13 residues. The V gene end was trimmed by 4 bases and the J gene end by 7 bases; junction bases not matched to a gene: 4. The germline V gene encodes CDR1 SGHRS and CDR2 YFSETQ. CDR3 bases: TGCGCCAGCAGCACTGGGACAGTTGAAAAACTGTTTTTT. It codes for CASSTGTVEKLFF.

The sample holds one count of this clone. The chain carries TRBV7-2 and TRBJ1-2; D is possibly TRBD1 (5 bases). Germline loops: CDR1 SGHTA, CDR2 FQGNSA. The CDR3 contains 13 residues. Trimming took off 6 bases at V and 2 bases at J, with 10 bases between the two ends. The CDR3 loop is CASSWGGNYGYTF. In nucleotides, the CDR3 is TGTGCCAGCAGTTGGGGGGGGAACTATGGCTACACCTTC.

The chain has TRBV23-1 and TRBJ1-5, with TRBD1 matching over 8 bases. TRBV23-1 is given ORF status, its function remaining uncertain. The CDR3 covers 17 residues. V was pared by 1 base and J by 1 base, with 6 bases of the junction left unmatched. CDR3 loop: CASSQYGRQGSNQPQHF. DNA of the CDR3: TGCGCCAGCAGTCAATACGGTCGACAGGGGAGCAATCAGCCCCAGCATTTT.

The V gene is TRBV4-1, the J gene TRBJ2-5; TRBD2 aligns across 14 bases. Germline loops: CDR1 MGHRA, CDR2 YSYEKL. Trimming at V came to 6 bases and at J to 4 bases, leaving 10 bases not matched to a gene. CDR3 length: 17 amino acids. CDR3 sequence reads: CASRHGRLAGGGETQYF. CDR3 in DNA: TGCGCCAGCAGACACGGGAGACTAGCGGGAGGGGGAGAGACCCAGTACTTC.

The V gene is TRBV7-2, the J gene TRBJ2-4, with 16 bases matching TRBD2. CDR1 is SGHTA, CDR2 FQGNSA, per germline. V was pared by 3 bases and J by 4 bases, with 3 bases of the junction left unmatched. This CDR3 has 17 amino acids. CDR3 region: CASSLEGLAGGKNIQYF. Written as DNA, the CDR3 is TGTGCCAGCAGCTTGGAGGGACTAGCGGGGGGGAAAAACATTCAGTACTTC.

This chain links TRBV5-4 with TRBJ1-4, with 7 bases lining up with TRBD1. The CDR3 covers 14 residues. Trimming removed 5 bases from V and 3 bases from J; junction bases left unmatched: 4. Germline lookup yields CDR1 SGHNT and CDR2 YYREEE (reference sequence). The CDR3 sequence: CASSLQGPNEKLFF. The CDR3 nucleotides are TGTGCCAGCAGTCTACAGGGGCCTAATGAAAAACTGTTTTTT.

The chain has TRBV5-1 and TRBJ1-2; D possibly corresponds to TRBD1 (6 bases). The CDR3 spans 13 residues. Per germline, CDR1 SGHRS and CDR2 YFSETQ. V was pared by 4 bases and J by 8 bases, with 15 bases between. The CDR3 DNA follows: TGCGCCAGCAGCCTGTCGGACAGTAGCGGCTACACCTTC. It is translated as CASSLSDSSGYTF.

The chain has TRBV11-1 and TRBJ1-1; weak D call: TRBD1 (6 bases). Between the trimmed V and J ends, which lost 6 bases and 4 bases, there was a span of 12 bases. The V gene's germline CDR1 is SGHAT and CDR2 FQDESV (reference sequence). The CDR3 runs to 13 residues. Here the CDR3 reads CASRPLQGTEAFF. CDR3 nucleotide sequence: TGTGCCAGCAGACCCTTACAGGGCACTGAAGCTTTCTTT. Filled out from reference TRBV11-1 and TRBJ1-1, the complete variable domain reads EAEVAQSPRYKITEKSQAVAFWCDPISGHATLYWYRQILGQGPELLVQFQDESVVDDSQLPKDRFSAERLKGVDSTLKIQPAELGDSAMYLCASRPLQGTEAFFGQGTRLTVV.

The chain carries TRBV7-9 and TRBJ1-6; weak D call: TRBD1 (5 bases). V was cut by 6 bases and J by 4 bases, with 16 bases left in between. The germline V gene has CDR1 SEHNR and CDR2 FQNEAQ (reference sequence). The CDR3 totals 16 residues. The CDR3, as DNA: TGTGCCAGCAGGGAAACCGGGACTGCATATAATTCACCCCTCCACTTT. Translated: CASRETGTAYNSPLHF.

The chain employs TRBV24-1 and TRBJ2-3; D gene ambiguous. The V and J ends lost 9 bases and 0 bases respectively, with 6 bases between them. The CDR3 is 12 residues long. CDR1 is KGHDR, CDR2 SFDVKD, per germline. CDR3: CATATSTDTQYF. Here the CDR3 DNA reads TGTGCCACCGCTACCAGCACAGATACGCAGTATTTT.

The rearrangement joins TRBV27 to TRBJ2-7, with a tentative D call TRBD2 (5 bases). This CDR3 contains 15 residues. CDR1 is MNHEY, CDR2 SMNVEV, per germline (reference sequence). The V and J ends lost 7 bases and 2 bases respectively, with 18 bases between them. This chain's CDR3 is CASMLRPVGAYEQYF. The CDR3 nucleotides are TGTGCCAGCATGTTGAGACCAGTCGGGGCCTACGAGCAGTACTTC.

The V and J genes are TRBV6-5 and TRBJ2-3; no clear D gene. V lost 8 bases to trimming and J lost 3 bases, with 9 bases between them. CDR3 length equals 12 residues. Germline V lookup: CDR1 MNHEY, CDR2 SVGAGI. As DNA, the CDR3 is TGTGCCAGCCGGTCCAGGACAGATACGCAGTATTTT. Translated: CASRSRTDTQYF.

The V and J genes are TRBV28 and TRBJ2-7, with TRBD2 identical over 8 bases. This CDR3 has 15 amino acids. Trimming at V came to 6 bases and at J to 1 base, leaving 8 bases not matched to a gene. The germline V gene encodes CDR1 MDHEN and CDR2 SYDVKM. The chain's CDR3 is CASRLAGGASYEQYF. The CDR3 DNA reads TGTGCCAGCAGACTGGCGGGGGGCGCATCCTACGAGCAGTACTTC. Based on the CDR3 plus reference TRBV28 and TRBJ2-7, the full variable domain is DVKVTQSSRYLVKRTGEKVFLECVQDMDHENMFWYRQDPGLGLRLIYFSYDVKMKEKGDIPEGYSVSREKKERFSLILESASTNQTSMYLCASRLAGGASYEQYFGPGTRLTVT.

V is TRBV28 and J is TRBJ1-5; maybe TRBD1 (5 bases). The germline gives CDR1 MDHEN, CDR2 SYDVKM. The CDR3 is 13 residues long. The V end lost 10 bases, the J end lost 6 bases, and 16 bases lay between the germline ends. Written as DNA, the CDR3 is TGTGCCATAAGGCTCAGGGAGGGTCAGCCCCAGCATTTT. It specifies CAIRLREGQPQHF. Variable domain in full (rest from reference TRBV28 and TRBJ1-5): DVKVTQSSRYLVKRTGEKVFLECVQDMDHENMFWYRQDPGLGLRLIYFSYDVKMKEKGDIPEGYSVSREKKERFSLILESASTNQTSMYLCAIRLREGQPQHFGDGTRLSIL.

V gene TRBV5-1 combines with J gene TRBJ2-3; D is possibly TRBD2 (5 bases). V was clipped by 2 bases and J by 8 bases, with 9 bases between them. Germline assignment: CDR1 SGHRS and CDR2 YFSETQ. This CDR3 contains 12 residues. CDR3 sequence reads: CASSFQRGTQYF. The CDR3 DNA is TGCGCCAGCAGCTTCCAACGGGGTACGCAGTATTTT.

The chain has TRBV29-1 and TRBJ2-2; D is uncertain. The CDR3 loop spans 12 amino acids. Germline CDR1 SQVTM, CDR2 ANQGSEA. Trimming took off 0 bases at V and 7 bases at J, with 6 bases between the two ends. CDR3 region: CSVEEMSGELFF. In DNA, the CDR3 is TGCAGCGTTGAAGAGATGAGCGGGGAGCTGTTTTTT.

V usage is TRBV5-1 and J usage is TRBJ2-1, with D possibly being TRBD1 (5 bases). Trimming pared 0 bases from V and 1 base from J, leaving 11 bases between. This CDR3 spans 16 amino acids. Germline CDR1 reads SGHRS; CDR2 reads YFSETQ. CDR3: CASSLGAGLSYNEQFF. CDR3 sequence (DNA): TGCGCCAGCAGCTTGGGGGCAGGGCTGTCCTACAATGAGCAGTTCTTC.

The chain employs TRBV14 and TRBJ2-6; D is perhaps TRBD2 (5 bases). Deletions cut 4 bases from V and 0 bases from J, with 7 bases between. CDR3 size: 15 residues. Germline lookup yields CDR1 SGHDN and CDR2 FVKESK. CDR3 sequence: CASSLGDSGANVLTF. CDR3 bases: TGTGCCAGCAGCCTCGGGGACTCTGGGGCCAACGTCCTGACTTTC.

The chain uses TRBV4-2 and TRBJ2-1, with 7 positions matching TRBD1. CDR1 and CDR2 (germline): LGHNA, YNFKEQ. The CDR3 totals 14 residues. Unmatched junction bases numbered 3, after V lost 4 bases and J lost 3 bases. CDR3 bases: TGTGCCAGCAGCCGGGCAGGGGGCTACAATGAGCAGTTCTTC. This encodes CASSRAGGYNEQFF.

The chain carries TRBV11-2 and TRBJ2-1, with D perhaps matching TRBD2 (5 bases). This CDR3 is built from 13 residues. Germline V CDR1 and CDR2: SGHAT, FQNNGV. The germline V and J ends were trimmed by 3 bases and 10 bases, with 13 bases remaining between them. This CDR3 reads CASSFLAIREQFF. In nucleotides, the CDR3 is TGTGCCAGCAGCTTCCTAGCTATCAGGGAGCAGTTCTTC.

The chain has TRBV28 and TRBJ1-5; 7 nucleotides match TRBD1. The CDR3 consists of 14 residues. Germline CDR1 MDHEN, CDR2 SYDVKM. J was trimmed by 3 bases and V by 6 bases; bases with no gene match: 5. The CDR3 region has the DNA TGTGCCAGCAGCACAGGGGCCCCCAATCAGCCCCAGCATTTT. Translation: CASSTGAPNQPQHF.